The 23 T cell receptor beta chains presented below share a single source sample, sequenced in a study of shared clonotypes between healthy human individuals. Sequenced by immunoSEQ multiplex PCR; TCRdb stores in-frame clones only, minus some. Of millions of clones listed, roughly 93% are singletons. The sample taken for sequencing was naive CD4+ T cells from PBMCs. Stated subset: CD45RA+ positively selected. The receptor source for this set is a man aged 18 to 35 in good health. Some clones in this sample may be carry-over from other donors' samples.

The chain employs TRBV5-4 and TRBJ2-3, with D possibly being TRBD1 (6 bases). Germline V gene lookup returns CDR1 SGHNT and CDR2 YYREEE (reference sequence). CDR3 length: 15 residues. Trimming took off 5 bases at V and 1 base at J, with 14 bases between the two ends. CDR3 region: CASSPTGQRTDTQYF. The CDR3 nucleotides read TGTGCCAGCAGTCCAACAGGACAGCGCACAGATACGCAGTATTTT.

The chain recombines TRBV5-4 with TRBJ2-7; no reliable D call. This CDR3 comprises 15 residues. Germline V CDR1 and CDR2: SGHNT, YYREEE (reference sequence). V lost 2 bases and J lost 1, with 13 bases in between. The CDR3 sequence: CASSFYDPGSYEQYF. Here the CDR3 DNA reads TGTGCCAGCAGCTTCTACGATCCCGGATCCTACGAGCAGTACTTC.

This chain uses TRBV2 with TRBJ1-2, with 9 bases lining up with TRBD1. The J segment lost 4 bases and the V segment lost 9 bases, leaving 6 bases of the junction unmatched. The CDR3 extends over 13 amino acids. Looked up from germline, CDR1 is SNHLY and CDR2 is FYNNEI. The CDR3 nucleotides read TGTGCCAGTTACAGGGGGCTGAGCTATGGCTACACCTTC. This gives the protein CASYRGLSYGYTF. Complete variable domain (other parts from reference TRBV2 and TRBJ1-2): EPEVTQTPSHQVTQMGQEVILRCVPISNHLYFYWYRQILGQKVEFLVSFYNNEISEKSEIFDDQFSVERPDGSNFTLKIRSTKLEDSAMYFCASYRGLSYGYTFGSGTRLTVV.

The chain is built from TRBV5-1 and TRBJ2-1, with 8 bases lining up with TRBD2. Germline CDR1 and CDR2: SGHRS and YFSETQ. J was trimmed by 0 bases and V by 3 bases; bases with no gene match: 8. The CDR3 spans 17 residues. DNA for the CDR3: TGCGCCAGCAGCTCCTATGGACTAGCAGGCTCCTACAATGAGCAGTTCTTC. Protein product: CASSSYGLAGSYNEQFF.

The chain carries TRBV30 and TRBJ2-3; 9 bases are shared with TRBD2. V lost 0 bases to trimming and J lost 5 bases; unmatched junction nucleotides: 6. The CDR3 runs 15 residues. CDR1 is GTSNPN and CDR2 is SVGIG in the germline V gene (reference sequence). Written as DNA, the CDR3 is TGTGCCTGGAGTGTGGGCGGGAGGGCCCAAGATACGCAGTATTTT. It is translated as CAWSVGGRAQDTQYF.

V gene TRBV7-9 combines with J gene TRBJ1-2; D is perhaps TRBD1 (6 bases). CDR1 SEHNR and CDR2 FQNEAQ come from the germline V gene (reference sequence). V dropped 7 bases and J dropped 8 bases, with 26 bases sitting between them. The CDR3 is 16 amino acids. This chain's CDR3 is CASTSGSNRAVQGYTF. CDR3 bases: TGTGCCAGCACCTCGGGCTCTAACAGGGCGGTGCAGGGCTACACCTTC.

The CDR3 loop is CAISEQGGGNNEQFF. CDR3 sequence (DNA): TGTGCCATCAGTGAGCAGGGGGGAGGAAACAATGAGCAGTTCTTC. The chain joins TRBV10-3 to TRBJ2-1, with D tentatively TRBD1 (7 bases). Trimming took off 2 bases at V and 5 bases at J, with 13 bases between the two ends. Germline V gives CDR1 ENHRY, CDR2 SYGVKD. The CDR3 runs to 15 residues.

The V call is TRBV29-1, the J call TRBJ2-7, with TRBD1 as a possible D gene (7 bases). The CDR3 contains 14 residues. The V end lost 1 base, the J end lost 6 bases, and 16 bases lay between the germline ends. Germline V gene data show CDR1 as SQVTM and CDR2 as ANQGSEA. The CDR3 nucleotides read TGCAGCGTTGAAGGAAGGCAGGGGGGCCGCGAGCAGTACTTC. It specifies CSVEGRQGGREQYF.

This chain links TRBV5-4 with TRBJ1-2; D might be TRBD1 (6 bases). V shed 3 bases and J shed 4 bases, with 10 bases lying between them. Germline assignment: CDR1 SGHNT and CDR2 YYREEE (reference sequence). CDR3 size: 13 residues. The CDR3 region is CASSSQGSYGYTF. Here the CDR3 DNA reads TGTGCCAGCAGCTCACAGGGTTCCTATGGCTACACCTTC.

The rearrangement links TRBV9 to TRBJ2-5; 8 nucleotides match TRBD1. This CDR3 spans 17 amino acids. V was pared by 0 bases and J by 0 bases, with 7 bases of the junction left unmatched. Germline lookup yields CDR1 SGDLS and CDR2 YYNGEE. The CDR3 region has the DNA TGTGCCAGCAGCGTAGGACAGGGGCGGACGTACCAAGAGACCCAGTACTTC. Translating gives CASSVGQGRTYQETQYF. The full variable domain, rest sourced from reference TRBV9 and TRBJ2-5, is DSGVTQTPKHLITATGQRVTLRCSPRSGDLSVYWYQQSLDQGLQFLIQYYNGEERAKGNILERFSAQQFPDLHSELNLSSLELGDSALYFCASSVGQGRTYQETQYFGPGTRLLVL.

A word on this clone: This specimen includes other DNA sequences encoding the same CDR3. The chain uses TRBV7-9 and TRBJ2-3; TRBD1 might be the D (6 bases). There are 14 residues in the CDR3. The V gene lost 1 base and the J gene lost 4 bases, with 9 bases spanning the gap. Germline lookup yields CDR1 SEHNR and CDR2 FQNEAQ (reference sequence). The CDR3 nucleotides read TGTGCCAGCAGCTTAGGAGGGGGTGCAGATACGCAGTATTTT. Encoded protein: CASSLGGGADTQYF.

This clone was seen only once. The chain is built from TRBV28 and TRBJ1-5; D remains unclear. CDR1 is MDHEN, CDR2 SYDVKM, per germline. CDR3 length: 16 amino acids. Between the trimmed V and J ends, which lost 6 bases and 0 bases, there was a span of 15 bases. The CDR3 DNA is TGTGCCAGCAGCCCTACCAGACCTTATAGCAATCAGCCCCAGCATTTT. It translates to CASSPTRPYSNQPQHF. Supplemented by reference TRBV28 and TRBJ1-5, the full variable domain reads DVKVTQSSRYLVKRTGEKVFLECVQDMDHENMFWYRQDPGLGLRLIYFSYDVKMKEKGDIPEGYSVSREKKERFSLILESASTNQTSMYLCASSPTRPYSNQPQHFGDGTRLSIL.

The chain links TRBV5-6 to TRBJ1-1; no firm D call. This CDR3 is built from 13 residues. Trimming took 5 bases from V and 2 from J, leaving 10 bases between them. Germline lookup yields CDR1 SGHDT and CDR2 YYEEEE. CDR3 amino acids: CASRSEPNTEAFF. CDR3 DNA: TGTGCCAGCAGGTCAGAACCCAACACTGAAGCTTTCTTT. Full variable domain (remainder filled in from reference TRBV5-6 and TRBJ1-1): DAGVTQSPTHLIKTRGQQVTLRCSPKSGHDTVSWYQQALGQGPQFIFQYYEEEERQRGNFPDRFSGHQFPNYSSELNVNALLLGDSALYLCASRSEPNTEAFFGQGTRLTVV.

This clone was seen only once. The chain recombines TRBV28 with TRBJ2-1; 7 nucleotides match TRBD1. The trim removed 7 bases at V and 8 bases at J, leaving 14 bases unmatched. Germline lookup yields CDR1 MDHEN and CDR2 SYDVKM. This CDR3 comprises 15 residues. CDR3 sequence: CASIFMERGRDEQFF. Here the CDR3 DNA reads TGTGCCAGCATCTTTATGGAGAGGGGGCGGGATGAGCAGTTCTTC.

This chain uses TRBV7-2 with TRBJ2-1, with a tentative D call TRBD2 (5 bases). The length of the CDR3 is 16 residues. The V and J ends lost 5 bases and 0 bases respectively, with 14 bases between them. Germline V gene sequence: CDR1 SGHTA, CDR2 FQGNSA. CDR3 sequence (DNA): TGTGCCAGCAGCCAGCATAGCGCACGCTCCTACAATGAGCAGTTCTTC. This encodes CASSQHSARSYNEQFF.

A remark on this clone: Other DNA sequences in this specimen translate into the identical CDR3. This sequence joins TRBV29-1 and TRBJ2-5; D remains ambiguous. Germline loops: CDR1 SQVTM, CDR2 ANQGSEA. The CDR3 loop spans 12 amino acids. Trimming took 4 bases from V and 1 from J, leaving 7 bases between them. In nucleotides, the CDR3 is TGCAGCGTTGTGAGAGCCCAAGAGACCCAGTACTTC. This encodes CSVVRAQETQYF.

The chain combines TRBV5-4 with TRBJ2-5; D is possibly TRBD2 (6 bases). V lost 0 bases, J lost 0 bases, and 9 bases lay in between. CDR1 and CDR2 from the germline V gene are SGHNT and YYREEE (reference sequence). This CDR3 is 15 amino acids long. CDR3 protein: CASSLGRGYQETQYF. CDR3 in DNA: TGTGCCAGCAGCTTGGGGCGGGGATACCAAGAGACCCAGTACTTC.

This clone was seen once. V gene TRBV7-3 combines with J gene TRBJ2-6; D is undetermined. CDR1 and CDR2 (germline): SGHTA, FQGTGA. This CDR3 comprises 13 residues. Trimming removed 5 bases from V and 0 bases from J, with 2 bases in between. The DNA of the CDR3 is TGTGCCAGCAGCCACTCTGGGGCCAACGTCCTGACTTTC. The encoded protein is CASSHSGANVLTF.

The chain employs TRBV15 and TRBJ1-1, with a weak D call TRBD1 (5 bases). The CDR3 has 16 residues. Germline loops: CDR1 LNHNV, CDR2 YYDKDF (reference sequence). V lost 1 base and J lost 4, with 16 bases in between. CDR3 protein: CATSRGWGKAGTEAFF. The CDR3, as DNA: TGTGCCACCAGCAGAGGGTGGGGGAAGGCGGGCACTGAAGCTTTCTTT.

In its sample, this clone was seen once. The chain carries TRBV2 and TRBJ1-5, with TRBD1 matching over 7 bases. The CDR3 contains 14 residues. Germline V CDR1 and CDR2: SNHLY, FYNNEI. J lost 0 bases, V lost 8 bases, and 4 bases had no gene match. The CDR3, as DNA: TGTGCCAGCGGGGACAGTCTTAGCAATCAGCCCCAGCATTTT. Its protein is CASGDSLSNQPQHF.

This clone was picked up one time. V and J are TRBV6-5 and TRBJ2-5; D call uncertain. With 0 bases removed from V and 1 base from J, the gap between germline ends came to 6 bases. Per the germline V gene, CDR1 is MNHEY and CDR2 is SVGAGI. The CDR3 has 14 residues. The CDR3 region is CASSYSLLQETQYF. For the CDR3, the DNA is TGTGCCAGCAGTTACTCACTTCTCCAAGAGACCCAGTACTTC.

The rearrangement joins TRBV28 to TRBJ1-1; TRBD1 is a possible D gene (5 bases). Trimming removed 5 bases at V and 1 base at J, with 14 bases between. The germline V gene has CDR1 MDHEN and CDR2 SYDVKM. The CDR3 has 15 amino acids. CDR3 loop: CASSVPGPRNTEAFF. CDR3 nucleotides: TGTGCCAGCAGTGTCCCGGGACCGCGGAACACTGAAGCTTTCTTT.

The CDR3 sequence is CASSLDRGRLGSTDTQYF. The CDR3 DNA reads TGTGCCAGCAGCCTAGACAGGGGGCGGCTTGGAAGCACAGATACGCAGTATTTT. This chain links TRBV14 with TRBJ2-3, with 10 nucleotides matching TRBD1. Losses at the gene ends were 4 bases for V and 0 bases for J; bases not matched to a gene: 10. Germline V gives CDR1 SGHDN, CDR2 FVKESK. This CDR3 comprises 18 residues. Full variable domain (outside the CDR3, taken from reference TRBV14 and TRBJ2-3): EAGVTQFPSHSVIEKGQTVTLRCDPISGHDNLYWYRRVMGKEIKFLLHFVKESKQDESGMPNNRFLAERTGGTYSTLKVQPAELEDSGVYFCASSLDRGRLGSTDTQYFGPGTRLTVL.